A selection of T cell receptor beta chains follows, all from one sample in a study of early T cells in non-severe SARS-CoV-2 infection. TCRdb re-analysed the 5' RACE reads in MiXCR, keeping a single row per CDR3 protein. The sample has tens of thousands of distinct CDR3 sequences, 9% to 10% seen once. Sample: whole blood, taken at baseline. The receptors derive from an adult who was a healthcare worker with PCR-confirmed SARS-CoV-2 infection or an uninfected control (not recorded which). Both conserved end residues are part of each CDR3. A D gene is named only where the DNA matches it firmly. For some rows the clone size is stated as once, few or many, or as a class when expanded; others skip it.

v_call	j_call	d_call	clone_size	cdr3_aa	cdr3_nt
TRBV7-2	TRBJ2-7	TRBD2	few	CASSPGVAGLYEQYF	TGTGCCAGCAGCCCCGGAGTAGCGGGCCTATACGAGCAGTACTTC
TRBV9	TRBJ2-3	TRBD2	-	CASSPRTSRADTQYF	TGTGCCAGCAGCCCCCGGACTAGCCGTGCAGATACGCAGTATTTT
TRBV7-2	TRBJ2-2	-	-	CASSLWDPGLAGGELFF	TGTGCCAGCAGCTTATGGGACCCCGGACTGGCGGGCGGGGAGCTGTTTTTT
TRBV12-3/TRBV12-4	TRBJ1-2	-	many	CASRLDSVYGYTF	TGTGCCAGCAGGTTGGACAGCGTCTATGGCTACACCTTC
TRBV7-6	TRBJ2-7	-	few	CASSPTGTIYEQYF	TGTGCCAGCAGCCCAACCGGGACAATCTACGAGCAGTACTTC
TRBV6-2/TRBV6-3	TRBJ1-5	-	many	CASSYLPYPEKPQHF	TGTGCCAGCAGTTACTTGCCCTACCCTGAGAAGCCCCAGCATTTT
TRBV6-6	TRBJ2-1	-	many	CASSYYGYEQFF	TGTGCCAGCAGTTATTACGGGTATGAGCAGTTCTTC
TRBV6-2/TRBV6-3	TRBJ1-1	-	many	CASRLRGLNTEAFF	TGTGCCAGCAGGCTCCGGGGCCTCAACACTGAAGCTTTCTTT
TRBV28	TRBJ2-1	TRBD2	few	CASSLAGGPHNEQFF	TGTGCCAGCAGTTTGGCGGGAGGGCCTCACAATGAGCAGTTCTTC
TRBV19	TRBJ2-2	-	-	CASSIAGGELFF	TGTGCCAGTAGTATAGCCGGCGGGGAGCTGTTTTTT
TRBV28	TRBJ1-5	-	few	CVSSPGQPQHF	TGTGTCAGCAGTCCGGGTCAGCCCCAGCATTTT
TRBV24-1	TRBJ2-7	TRBD1	-	CATSDRQGGEQYF	TGTGCCACCAGTGATAGACAGGGCGGCGAGCAGTACTTC
TRBV7-8	TRBJ1-2	-	few	CASMNNAVYGYTF	TGTGCCAGCATGAACAACGCTGTCTATGGCTACACCTTC
TRBV20-1	TRBJ2-1	TRBD2	many	CSARERGLAAHYNEQFF	TGCAGTGCTAGGGAGCGGGGACTAGCCGCCCACTACAATGAGCAGTTCTTC
TRBV9	TRBJ2-1	TRBD1	few	CASSIEARGNEQFF	TGTGCCAGCAGCATAGAGGCCAGGGGGAATGAGCAGTTCTTC
TRBV7-9	TRBJ2-1	TRBD2	many	CASSYLLAGTQFF	TGTGCCAGCAGCTACTTACTAGCGGGCACCCAGTTCTTC
TRBV20-1	TRBJ2-1	-	many	CSAGSGEQFF	TGCAGTGCTGGTTCGGGTGAGCAGTTCTTC
TRBV20-1	TRBJ1-5	TRBD1	many	CSTTGGAGQPQHF	TGCAGTACCACAGGGGGCGCGGGTCAGCCCCAGCATTTT
TRBV10-2	TRBJ1-2	-	-	CASSEDSYNYGYTF	TGCGCCAGCAGTGAGGACAGTTACAACTATGGCTACACCTTC
TRBV20-1	TRBJ1-1	-	many	CSASRGGYENTEAFF	TGCAGTGCTAGCAGGGGTGGCTATGAAAACACTGAAGCTTTCTTT
TRBV7-8	TRBJ1-1	-	few	CASSLGVLEAFF	TGTGCCAGCAGCTTAGGGGTGCTTGAGGCTTTCTTT
TRBV6-5	TRBJ2-7	TRBD1	-	CASRQPGQGVEQYF	TGTGCCAGCAGACAACCGGGACAGGGGGTGGAGCAGTACTTC
TRBV6-1	TRBJ1-5	-	few	CASSDPFHSGLSNQPQHF	TGTGCCAGCAGTGATCCATTCCACAGTGGATTAAGCAATCAGCCCCAGCATTTT
TRBV9	TRBJ2-5	-	few	CASSAGTTYQETQYF	TGTGCCAGCAGCGCCGGGACCACGTACCAAGAGACCCAGTACTTC
TRBV5-6	TRBJ1-1	-	many	CASFGPLTEAFF	TGTGCCAGCTTTGGACCGCTCACTGAAGCTTTCTTT
TRBV5-1	TRBJ1-1	-	few	CASSLKADTEAFF	TGCGCCAGCAGCTTGAAGGCGGACACTGAAGCTTTCTTT
TRBV2	TRBJ2-3	TRBD2	-	CASRPSGRLDTQYF	TGTGCCAGCCGCCCTAGCGGGAGGCTGGATACGCAGTATTTT
TRBV29-1	TRBJ2-1	TRBD1	-	CSVRGRDNEQFF	TGCAGCGTCAGGGGGCGCGATAATGAGCAGTTCTTC
TRBV4-3	TRBJ1-5	-	-	CASSQGQGQNQPQHF	TGCGCCAGCAGCCAAGGTCAGGGACAAAATCAGCCCCAGCATTTT
TRBV5-1	TRBJ1-1	TRBD1	many	CASSIQGAENTEAFF	TGCGCCAGCAGCATACAGGGGGCAGAGAACACTGAAGCTTTCTTT
TRBV28	TRBJ2-2	-	-	CASSGAGESTGELFF	TGTGCCAGCAGCGGGGCCGGTGAGAGCACCGGGGAGCTGTTTTTT
TRBV28	TRBJ2-5	-	many	CASSQIAEETQYF	TGTGCCAGCAGTCAGATAGCGGAGGAGACCCAGTACTTC
TRBV30	TRBJ2-3	-	many	CAWSPDPPDTQYF	TGTGCCTGGAGCCCGGACCCCCCAGATACGCAGTATTTT
TRBV21-1	TRBJ2-1	-	few	CASSKLIQGRHEQFF	TGTGCCAGCAGCAAACTCATCCAGGGGCGGCATGAGCAGTTCTTC
TRBV7-9	TRBJ2-7	-	-	CASSSVSSLSYEQYF	TGTGCCAGCAGCTCGGTCTCCAGCCTCTCCTACGAGCAGTACTTC
TRBV12-3/TRBV12-4	TRBJ1-5	-	many	CASSLRGGASQPQHF	TGTGCCAGCAGTTTAAGGGGGGGCGCGAGTCAGCCCCAGCATTTT
TRBV11-1	TRBJ2-5	TRBD2	-	CASSPTSGREETQYF	TGTGCCAGCAGCCCAACTAGCGGGAGGGAAGAGACCCAGTACTTC
TRBV20-1	TRBJ2-7	-	-	CSATDGVRVYEQYF	TGCAGTGCCACCGACGGGGTTCGAGTTTACGAGCAGTACTTC
TRBV12-3/TRBV12-4	TRBJ2-3	TRBD1	few	CASSFSVGQSTDTQYF	TGTGCCAGCAGTTTTTCAGTGGGACAGAGCACAGATACGCAGTATTTT
TRBV4-3	TRBJ2-7	-	many	CASSQEPGRGWYEQYF	TGCGCCAGCAGCCAAGAACCCGGCAGGGGTTGGTACGAGCAGTACTTC